This note documents a single T cell receptor (beta chain) sequence. Its antigen specificity is not known. Qualities for individual bases were not recorded, and no much larger clone is one base off. This sample was included in a study of cytomegalovirus exposure and HLA in healthy donors (dated by TCRdb to about 2017). With respect to the entire study: An earlier analysis of some 500 of the donors reported 250 to 350 Gb of sequence data and 120 million or so unique TCR beta sequences from around 200 million T cells. Around 320 gigabases of sequencing data and 70 million to 100 million unique TCR sequences were included in an early release covering 550 to 800 HLA-typed donors. Of the roughly 390 genotyped donors, roughly 85% fell in the genetic ancestry cluster associated with self-reported Caucasian donors. The study was designed to test whether signatures of past pathogen exposure could be identified by cataloging public T cell receptors. Using immunosequencing, the study profiled T cell repertoires from about 620 subjects and related those repertoires to cytomegalovirus serostatus. In addition to the first cohort of 666 subjects, a separate validation cohort of 120 different subjects was used. The study combined high-throughput TCR immunosequencing, statistical association of individual TCRs with disease status, and machine learning to predict cytomegalovirus infection status. A later analysis re-analyzed previously published TCR beta repertoires from roughly 630 donors and added high-resolution HLA genotyping to study TCR occurrence patterns. The later analysis used no new phenotypic data to find candidate immune exposures, relying instead on TCR beta sequences and their occurrence across donors. An earlier analysis of a few hundred of the donors applied high-throughput TCR beta sequencing to assess whether each TCR beta V gene segment acted as functional or pseudogenic. Donor age, sex, ethnicity and CMV serostatus were compiled alongside the repertoire data. Genome-wide SNP genotypes for about 65% of the roughly 670 donors were used in a later genetic analysis, which treated that subset as a discovery cohort. All discovery cohort repertoires had been generated on a single sequencing platform. Both class I and class II loci were covered by HLA typing, at four-digit resolution. Typing coverage varied by locus: about 620-640 donors for A, B, C, DRB1 and DQB1; under 550 for DQA1; 606 for DPA1; approximately 450 for DPB1. Several DR-DQ haplotypes were treated as single units for association and clustering because of strong linkage in the cohort. Among some 400 genotyped donors of the cohort, an average of around 220,000 unique TCR beta nucleotide sequences was sequenced per donor, of which about 18% were non-productive. The research as a whole found: Because the 87-base-pair reads could not distinguish some IMGT-functional V segments, including TRBV6-2 and TRBV6-3, those segments were excluded. A cluster of highly shared sequence variants was judged likely to be a technical artifact of the sequencing pipeline. A later analysis reported that several top co-occurrence clusters appeared linked to parvovirus B19, influenza, CMV and Epstein-Barr virus. In a later analysis, the rate of TCR association differed among HLA loci, with DRB1 alleles having the most associated TCRs and HLA-C alleles having the fewest. The study gave a list of over 150 TCR beta chains associated with cytomegalovirus. When HLA alleles, especially DR and DQ, strongly co-occurred, TCR associations were difficult to assign to individual alleles. A few of the identified cytomegalovirus-associated TCR beta chains were confirmed in vitro to be specific for cytomegalovirus antigens. Linkage disequilibrium might explain the correlated functional status among segregating V segments, but an unknown experimental factor could not be ruled out. Most TCR sequences were seen in very few donors, while some public TCRs were found in many individuals. Specific HLA alleles were associated with 15,000 to 20,000 TCR beta sequences at a false discovery rate of 0.05 in a later analysis. A later analysis found that HLA-associated TCR beta chains were more clonally expanded and had lower generation probabilities than equally common non-associated chains. Over 15 rarely observed V segments, including chromosome 9 orphons, were excluded from the earlier analysis of a few hundred of the donors because counts were too low. HLA typing was unavailable for some donors at each locus, so association tests used only the typed subset. A further reported finding was that TCR beta sequences accurately predicted the HLA-A and HLA-B alleles for most subjects in the first cohort. The classifier was reported to diagnose cytomegalovirus status with high specificity and sensitivity in both the original cohort and the validation cohort. In a later genetic analysis, fewer N-insertions in productive TCRs were reported among donors in an Asian-associated ancestry cluster than the approximately 710-donor mean. V-gene and J-gene trimming of TCR beta chains was associated with a missense DCLRE1C variant in a later genetic analysis, and the association was replicated in an independent cohort. In an earlier analysis of some 640 of the donors, most TCR beta V segments were observed in productive rearrangements about 90% or about 30% of the time, broadly matching IMGT annotations. Only TCR beta chains were sequenced in this cohort, and the absence of alpha or paired-chain data limited detectable features. It was suggested by the authors that the approach could potentially be generalized to other disease states and immunological phenotypes. A later analysis found that most CMV-associated TCR beta chains appeared HLA-restricted, with HLA associations seemingly driven largely by CMV exposure. Sequencing depth was assumed to be roughly uniform across donors in the presence/absence analyses, though that assumption may not hold. The only immune exposure information available for the cohort was CMV serostatus.

The CDR3 holds 14 amino acids from the cysteine to the phenylalanine. Kept here is only the CDR3 DNA, which spans 42 bases and is read in frame from base 1. The V end gives up 8 bases and the J end 5 bases, leaving 9 bases in the junction not matched to a gene. CDR1 and CDR2 (SEHNR, FQNEAQ) derive from the germline V gene (reference sequence). The method behind the library was the immunoSEQ multiplex PCR assay. For the multiplex PCR, a mixture combining 60 forward primers for TCR Vbeta segments and 13 reverse primers for TCR Jbeta segments was used. The CDR3 region of rearranged TCR beta genes was amplified from genomic DNA by a multiplex PCR assay. Amplified TCR beta libraries were sequenced as 87-base-pair reads on the Illumina HiSeq System. The study's own analysis went as follows. In a later analysis, about 80 million unique TCR beta chains were counted across the 666 repertoires, and roughly 9.9 million of these chains were shared by at least two donors. To remove PCR and sequencing errors, raw reads were error-corrected and collapsed into unique sequences using a nearest-neighbor algorithm that merged closely related sequences. V, D and J gene segments were assigned by aligning CDR3 sequences to IMGT reference sequences. For a sequence to be retained, a match of at least six nucleotides to both a V gene segment and a J gene segment was required. Rearrangements were called productive when the CDR3 lacked stop codons and stayed in frame with V and J; all others were non-productive. CDR3 was defined according to IMGT convention as the region running from the second conserved V-encoded cysteine to the conserved J-encoded phenylalanine. Sequences without an unambiguous match to a single V gene segment were excluded from the earlier analysis of 587 of the donors. An earlier analysis of under 750 of the donors called V segments functional above 56.7% productive rearrangements and segregating when the between-donor standard deviation exceeded 5%. To diagnose cytomegalovirus status from the catalog of TCR beta chain sequences, a statistical classification framework was built. In a later analysis, TCR nucleotide sequences were compared against IMGT/GENE-DB human TR gene sequences so that V and J genes could be assigned. A later analysis assigned CDR3 sequences and most-parsimonious VDJ recombination scenarios with the TCRdist pipeline. In a later analysis, each TCR beta chain was defined by its CDR3 amino acid sequence together with its V-gene family, and reads without a unique V-gene family were excluded. To address suspected cross-contamination and a sequencing artifact, a later analysis removed around 600 highly shared, low-generation-probability nucleotide sequences. A later analysis calculated a clonal expansion index for each public chain from normalized within-repertoire ranks of inferred template counts. In a later analysis, generation probabilities were computed using a VDJ recombination model fitted to out-of-frame rearrangements, and the results were checked against IGoR. Hypergeometric tests were used in a later analysis to score TCR-TCR, TCR-HLA and TCR-CMV co-occurrence, with a repertoire-size bias correction applied to the TCR pairs. A later analysis estimated false discovery rates by permuting HLA or CMV assignments 20 times. In a later analysis, co-occurring TCRs were grouped with DBSCAN, and TCRdist sequence similarity was added when clustering was performed within HLA-allele-positive subsets. For co-occurrence clustering, repertoires with fewer than 30,000 or more than 120,000 public chains were excluded, along with a handful of repertoires with anomalous nucleotide sharing. Imported from immuneACCESS, the table was reduced by TCRdb to in-frame sequences with V and J called. These copies leave out some clones; in studies compared against another copy, an unresolved V gene accounts for under half, and the cause of the remainder is not known. Clone size and the V and J calls come from that table; the DNA yielded D and trimming. The sample table lists 160,000 or so clones, approximately 80% of them with a count of one. Approximately 6.8% of the sample is taken by the ten largest.

In total, fewer than 750 healthy bone marrow donors made up the cohort. At the time of sampling, all cohort members were nominally healthy, though unrecorded immune exposures were likely present. The donor was CMV seropositive and belonged to the group of about 290 seropositive cohort members. Each donor provided a peripheral blood sample, and peripheral blood mononuclear cells were used for TCR beta sequencing. Genomic DNA was extracted from the blood cell samples with the Qiagen DNeasy Blood Extraction Kit. The chain was built from TRBV7-9 and TRBJ1-1; 9 bases in the middle match TRBD1. Material for sequencing was PBMCs. The origin of this receptor is a male donor in good health and CMV-seropositive. The DNA is TGTGCCAGCTCCGGGACAGGGATGGGTACTGAAGCTTTCTTT. The resulting protein is CASSGTGMGTEAFF.